The clone carrying this TCR beta chain has just a few counts. Its matching antigen is unknown. Unique molecular identifiers were added to individual cDNA molecules. TCRdb ran MiXCR on the 5' RACE reads and lists one entry per CDR3 protein. The data show tens of thousands of distinct CDR3 sequences, around 15% seen once. This entry is derived from a study of early T cells in non-severe SARS-CoV-2 infection. Study context: The input, bulk RNA from unsorted whole blood, was sequenced, and chains were unpaired. Study findings and constraints: Clonotype matching in VDJdb favored anti-spike CD8 responses and did not capture private and CD4 specificities.

Sequencing was done on a sample of whole blood. This TCR was sampled from an adult who was a healthcare worker with PCR-confirmed SARS-CoV-2 infection or an uninfected control (not recorded which).

The CDR3 sequence is CSARDPRGNQPQHF. The CDR3 DNA reads as TGCAGTGCTAGAGATCCCAGGGGCAATCAGCCCCAGCATTTT. The gene calls are TRBV20-1 and TRBJ1-5; possibly TRBD1 for D (5 bases). Germline lookup yields CDR1 DFQATT and CDR2 SNEGSKA (reference sequence). Trimming took off 0 bases at V and 2 bases at J, with 8 bases between the two ends. This CDR3 region has 14 residues.